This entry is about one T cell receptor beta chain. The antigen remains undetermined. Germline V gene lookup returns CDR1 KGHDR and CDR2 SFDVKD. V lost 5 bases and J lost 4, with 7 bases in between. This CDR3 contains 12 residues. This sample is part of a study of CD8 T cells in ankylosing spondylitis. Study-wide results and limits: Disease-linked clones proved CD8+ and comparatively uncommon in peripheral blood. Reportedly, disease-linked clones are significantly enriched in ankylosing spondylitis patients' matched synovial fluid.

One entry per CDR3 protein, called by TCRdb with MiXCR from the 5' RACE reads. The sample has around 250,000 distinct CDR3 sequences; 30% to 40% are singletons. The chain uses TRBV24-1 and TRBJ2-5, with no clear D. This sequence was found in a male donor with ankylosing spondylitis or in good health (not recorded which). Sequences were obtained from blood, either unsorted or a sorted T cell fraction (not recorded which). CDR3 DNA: TGTGCCACCAGTGGAATTGGAGAGACCCAGTACTTC. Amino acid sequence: CATSGIGETQYF.